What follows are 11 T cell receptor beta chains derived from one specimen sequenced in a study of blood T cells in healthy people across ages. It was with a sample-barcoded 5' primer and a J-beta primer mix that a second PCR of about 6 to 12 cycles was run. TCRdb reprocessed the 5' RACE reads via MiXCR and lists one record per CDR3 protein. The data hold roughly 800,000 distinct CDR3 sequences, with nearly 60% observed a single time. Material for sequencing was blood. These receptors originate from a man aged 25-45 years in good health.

The CDR3 spells CASSLTNPADTQYF. The CDR3 DNA reads TGCGCCAGCAGCCTTACGAATCCGGCAGATACGCAGTATTTT. The chain is built from TRBV5-1 and TRBJ2-3; D not resolved. The germline V gene has CDR1 SGHRS and CDR2 YFSETQ. V lost 4 bases and J 4 bases, leaving 13 bases between the germline ends. The CDR3 extends over 14 amino acids.

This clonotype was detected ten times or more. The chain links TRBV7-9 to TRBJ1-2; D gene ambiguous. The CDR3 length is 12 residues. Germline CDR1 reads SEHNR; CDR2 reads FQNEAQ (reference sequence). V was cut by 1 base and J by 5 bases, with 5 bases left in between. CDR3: CASSLEGYGYTF. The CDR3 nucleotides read TGTGCCAGCAGCTTAGAAGGGTATGGCTACACCTTC.

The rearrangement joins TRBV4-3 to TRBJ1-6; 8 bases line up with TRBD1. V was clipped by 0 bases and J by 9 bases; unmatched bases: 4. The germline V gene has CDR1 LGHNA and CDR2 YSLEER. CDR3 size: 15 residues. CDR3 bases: TGCGCCAGCAGCCAAGATGCACAGGGGGGTTCACCCCTCCACTTT. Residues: CASSQDAQGGSPLHF.

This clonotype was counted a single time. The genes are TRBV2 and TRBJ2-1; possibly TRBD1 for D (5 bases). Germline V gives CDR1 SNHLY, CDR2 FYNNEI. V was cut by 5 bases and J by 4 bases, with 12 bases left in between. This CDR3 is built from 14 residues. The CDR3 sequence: CASSRQSGYNEQFF. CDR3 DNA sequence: TGTGCCAGCAGTCGACAGTCAGGATACAATGAGCAGTTCTTC.

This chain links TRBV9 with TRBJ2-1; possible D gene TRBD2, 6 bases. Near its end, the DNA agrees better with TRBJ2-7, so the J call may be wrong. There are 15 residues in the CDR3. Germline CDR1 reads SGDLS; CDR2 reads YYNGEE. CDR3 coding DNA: TGTGCCAGCAGCGTTGGCGGGGAAACCTACAATGAGCAGTACTTC. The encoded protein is CASSVGGETYNEQYF.

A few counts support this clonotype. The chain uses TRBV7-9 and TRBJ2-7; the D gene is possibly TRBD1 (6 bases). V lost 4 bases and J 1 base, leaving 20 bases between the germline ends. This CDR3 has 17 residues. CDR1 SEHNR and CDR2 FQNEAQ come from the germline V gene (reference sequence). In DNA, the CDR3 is TGTGCCAGCAGCTCCACAAGTCCTACGGACAGATCCTACGAGCAGTACTTC. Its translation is CASSSTSPTDRSYEQYF.

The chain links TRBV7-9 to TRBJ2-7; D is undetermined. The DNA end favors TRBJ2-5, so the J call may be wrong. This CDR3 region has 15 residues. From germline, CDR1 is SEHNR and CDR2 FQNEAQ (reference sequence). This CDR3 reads CASSPFGPTRETQYF. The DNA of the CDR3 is TGTGCCAGCAGCCCCTTTGGGCCGACGCGAGAGACCCAGTACTTC.

CDR3 region: CAISESKGQGNQETQYF. DNA for the CDR3: TGTGCCATCAGTGAGTCGAAGGGACAGGGAAATCAAGAGACCCAGTACTTC. The genes are TRBV10-3 and TRBJ2-5; 9 nucleotides align to TRBD1. V trimming: 0 bases; J trimming: 2 bases; junction bases outside the gene matches: 7. The CDR3 covers 17 residues. The germline CDR1 and CDR2 sequences are ENHRY and SYGVKD.

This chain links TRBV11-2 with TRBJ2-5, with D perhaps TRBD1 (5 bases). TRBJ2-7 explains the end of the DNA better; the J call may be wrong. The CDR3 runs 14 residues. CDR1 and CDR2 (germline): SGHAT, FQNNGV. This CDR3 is CASSDRVQGYEQYF. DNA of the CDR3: TGTGCCAGCAGCGACCGAGTTCAGGGCTACGAGCAGTACTTC.

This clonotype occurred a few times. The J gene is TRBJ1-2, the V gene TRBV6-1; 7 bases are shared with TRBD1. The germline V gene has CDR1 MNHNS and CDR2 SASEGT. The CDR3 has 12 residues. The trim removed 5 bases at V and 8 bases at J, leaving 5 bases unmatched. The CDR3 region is CASSTGDRGYTF. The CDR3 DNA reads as TGTGCCAGCAGTACAGGGGATCGAGGCTACACCTTC.

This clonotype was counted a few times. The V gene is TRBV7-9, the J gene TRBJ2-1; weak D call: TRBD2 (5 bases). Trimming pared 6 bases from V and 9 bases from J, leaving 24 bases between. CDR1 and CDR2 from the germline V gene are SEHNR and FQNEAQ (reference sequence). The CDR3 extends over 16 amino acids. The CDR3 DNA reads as TGTGCCAGCAGTCCCCAAGAGGGCCTAGAAGGGAGTGAGCAGTTCTTC. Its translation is CASSPQEGLEGSEQFF.